Below, 7 T cell receptor beta chains from the same sample are listed, as sequenced in a study of blood T cells in healthy people across ages. Alongside a J-beta primer mix, a sample-barcoded 5' primer served in a second PCR lasting roughly 6 to 11 cycles. TCRdb analysed the 5' RACE reads with MiXCR anew, one entry per CDR3 protein. This sample has about 1.6 million distinct CDR3 sequences, with approximately 32% found just once. Sequenced sample: blood. The source is a woman in her 30s in good health.

The chain recombines TRBV3-1 with TRBJ1-1; TRBD1 agrees at 7 bases. Trimming removed 6 bases from V and 2 bases from J; junction bases left unmatched: 6. The CDR3 runs to 14 residues. CDR1 LGHDT and CDR2 YNNKEL come from the germline V gene (reference sequence). CDR3 nucleotides: TGTGCCAGCAGTCGGAAGGGGGCCAACACTGAAGCTTTCTTT. Translated: CASSRKGANTEAFF. Supplemented by reference TRBV3-1 and TRBJ1-1, the full variable domain reads DTAVSQTPKYLVTQMGNDKSIKCEQNLGHDTMYWYKQDSKKFLKIMFSYNNKELIINETVPNRFSPKSPDKAHLNLHINSLELGDSAVYFCASSRKGANTEAFFGQGTRLTVV.

This clonotype was counted many times. The rearrangement links TRBV20-1 to TRBJ2-3; 9 positions match TRBD2. The junction had 4 bases not matched to a gene; V was cut back by 3 bases and J by 0 bases. The CDR3 consists of 15 residues. CDR1 is DFQATT, CDR2 SNEGSKA, per germline (reference sequence). CDR3 protein: CSARDSGRSTDTQYF. CDR3 nucleotides: TGCAGTGCTAGGGATAGCGGGAGAAGCACAGATACGCAGTATTTT.

CDR3 coding DNA: TGTGCTATCGGGCAGGAGGCAGGGTCACCCCTCCACTTT. It translates to CAIGQEAGSPLHF. The rearrangement joins TRBV2 to TRBJ1-6, with D possibly matching TRBD1 (5 bases). In germline, CDR1 is SNHLY, CDR2 FYNNEI. The CDR3 totals 13 residues.

The chain combines TRBV28 with TRBJ1-5; possible D gene TRBD1, 5 bases. In germline, CDR1 is MDHEN, CDR2 SYDVKM. The CDR3 consists of 16 residues. Between the trimmed V and J ends, which lost 2 bases and 7 bases, there was a span of 18 bases. In DNA, the CDR3 is TGTGCCAGCAGTTTAGGGTGGGAACAACGGGACCAGCCCCAGCATTTT. Encoded protein: CASSLGWEQRDQPQHF.

This clonotype was seen a few times. The chain has TRBV4-2 and TRBJ2-1; D may be TRBD2 (5 bases). Trimming cost V 5 bases and J 1 base, with 21 bases left between them. Germline V CDR1 and CDR2: LGHNA, YNFKEQ. There are 18 residues in the CDR3. CDR3 nucleotides: TGTGCCAGCAGCAAGGAGGAACAGATTTCTATATCCTACAATGAGCAGTTCTTC. Amino acids: CASSKEEQISISYNEQFF.

J is TRBJ2-1 and V is TRBV28, with TRBD1 as a possible D gene (5 bases). This CDR3 contains 13 residues. The ends were cut back, 5 bases at V and 2 bases at J, with 7 bases in the middle. Per the germline V gene, CDR1 is MDHEN and CDR2 is SYDVKM. The CDR3 nucleotides are TGTGCCAGCAGTATCAGGGCCTACAATGAGCAGTTCTTC. Residues: CASSIRAYNEQFF.

The chain combines TRBV5-6 with TRBJ1-2, with 8 bases fitting TRBD1. After removal of 4 bases from V and 7 bases from J, the junction contained 9 bases not matched to a gene. CDR1 and CDR2 (germline): SGHDT, YYEEEE. CDR3 length: 14 amino acids. CDR3 sequence reads: CASSTLTGDFGYTF. CDR3 sequence (DNA): TGTGCCAGCAGCACTCTGACAGGGGATTTTGGCTACACCTTC.